One sample yielded the 29 T cell receptor beta chains listed below, sequenced in a study of blood T cells in healthy people across ages. Next came a second PCR, run for about 6 to 12 cycles, which used a sample-barcoded 5' primer along with a J-beta primer mix. One entry per CDR3 protein results from TCRdb running MiXCR on the 5' RACE reads. The sample holds more than 800,000 distinct CDR3 sequences, more than 25% seen once. The sample consisted of blood. These receptors were collected from a woman of 80 years or more in good health.

Of note for this clonotype: A much more abundant neighbour one base away suggests this may be a read error. The V gene is TRBV10-3, the J gene TRBJ2-7; D tentatively fits TRBD1 or TRBD2 (5 bases each). CDR3 length: 13 residues. Germline V gene lookup returns CDR1 ENHRY and CDR2 SYGVKD. Deletions cut 6 bases from V and 7 bases from J, with 16 bases between. CDR3 loop: CAIRNRDANEQYF. CDR3 in DNA: TGTGCCATCAGAAACCGGGACGCCAATGAGCAGTACTTC.

At least ten counts were recorded for this clonotype. J is TRBJ2-4 and V is TRBV2; TRBD1 or TRBD2 may be the D gene (5 bases each). V lost 8 bases and J 0 bases, leaving 14 bases between the germline ends. The CDR3 totals 15 residues. Germline CDR1 reads SNHLY; CDR2 reads FYNNEI. CDR3: CASVRDEGAKNIQYF. The CDR3 DNA reads TGTGCCAGCGTCAGGGACGAAGGAGCCAAAAACATTCAGTACTTC.

As for this clonotype: One junction end does not reproduce the germline sequence, and a read error may be involved. The CDR3 coding sequence is TGTGCCAGCAGAGCCTGGACTAGCGGGAACAATAAGCAGTTCTTC. It translates to CASRAWTSGNNKQFF. The V and J genes are TRBV7-9 and TRBJ2-1, with TRBD2 matching 12 bases. Germline V CDR1 and CDR2: SEHNR, FQNEAQ (reference sequence). The CDR3 is 15 residues long.

Remarks on this clonotype: This may stem from a read error, because a much larger clone lies one nucleotide away. The chain recombines TRBV27 with TRBJ1-1; D remains ambiguous. The V gene's germline CDR1 is MNHEY and CDR2 SMNVEV (reference sequence). This CDR3 contains 13 residues. Trimming pared 3 bases from V and 1 base from J, leaving 6 bases between. The CDR3 nucleotides read TGTGCCAGCAGTTTTTGGCAGAACACTGAAGCTTTCTTT. Its protein product is CASSFWQNTEAFF.

The rearrangement links TRBV20-1 to TRBJ1-5; D ambiguous. The CDR3 is 16 residues long. The V and J ends lost 7 bases and 2 bases respectively, with 21 bases between them. Germline values: CDR1 DFQATT, CDR2 SNEGSKA (reference sequence). DNA for the CDR3: TGCAGTGTGTCTGGGAGGGCGATTCCGGGCAATCAGCCCCAGCATTTT. Residues: CSVSGRAIPGNQPQHF.

This clonotype was seen at least ten times. At one end, the junction sequence differs from germline, possibly due to a read error. V gene TRBV9 combines with J gene TRBJ2-1; 10 bases align to TRBD2. Germline V gives CDR1 SGDLS, CDR2 YYNGEE. The CDR3 has 15 amino acids. The CDR3 nucleotides are TGCGCCAGCAGCGTAGCGGGGGGATCCTACAATGAGCAGTTCTTC. The encoded protein is CASSVAGGSYNEQFF. The full variable domain, completed using reference TRBV9 and TRBJ2-1, is DSGVTQTPKHLITATGQRVTLRCSPRSGDLSVYWYQQSLDQGLQFLIQYYNGEERAKGNILERFSAQQFPDLHSELNLSSLELGDSALYFCASSVAGGSYNEQFFGPGTRLTVL.

This clonotype was found a few times. CDR3 residues: CASSTGGKTGELFF. DNA of the CDR3: TGTGCCAGCAGTACCGGAGGCAAAACCGGGGAGCTGTTTTTT. The chain combines TRBV6-2 or TRBV6-3 with TRBJ2-2, with D possibly TRBD2 on 5 matching bases. Germline CDR1 reads MNHEY; CDR2 reads SVGEGT. With 5 bases removed from V and 5 bases from J, the gap between germline ends came to 12 bases. The CDR3 is made up of 14 amino acids.

V is TRBV7-2 and J is TRBJ1-3, with 11 bases lining up with TRBD1. V lost 4 bases to trimming and J lost 2 bases; unmatched junction nucleotides: 1. In germline, CDR1 is SGHTA, CDR2 FQGNSA. The CDR3 length is 15 residues. The CDR3 sequence: CASSWTGGAGNTIYF. CDR3 sequence (DNA): TGTGCCAGCAGCTGGACAGGGGGCGCTGGAAACACCATATATTTT.

For this clonotype: Just one base apart from a much larger clone, this may be a read error. The J gene is TRBJ2-7, the V gene TRBV5-4, with D maybe TRBD2 (5 bases). V lost 4 bases and J lost 0, with 17 bases in between. Germline CDR1 is SGHNT and CDR2 is YYREEE (reference sequence). The CDR3 is made up of 16 amino acids. CDR3 nucleotides: TGTGCCAGCAGCCCCGATACTAGTAGGGACTCCTACGAGCAGTACTTC. Protein product: CASSPDTSRDSYEQYF.

This clonotype was seen more than once but under ten times. A read error may explain this, as a much larger clone is one base away. The J gene is TRBJ1-6, the V gene TRBV7-2; possibly TRBD1 for D (5 bases). V shed 0 bases and J shed 8 bases, with 5 bases lying between them. Germline V CDR1 and CDR2: SGHTA, FQGNSA. This CDR3 contains 13 residues. CDR3: CASSLAGDSPLHF. Here the CDR3 DNA reads TGTGCCAGCAGCTTAGCAGGGGATTCACCCCTCCACTTT.

This clonotype was counted ten times or more. The chain links TRBV10-3 to TRBJ2-7; 15 bases match TRBD2. CDR1 and CDR2 from the germline V gene are ENHRY and SYGVKD. With V trimmed by 3 bases and J by 6 bases, 6 bases remained unmatched. The CDR3 is 16 residues long. The CDR3 sequence is CAISDQPGLAGGEQYF. CDR3 DNA: TGTGCCATCAGTGACCAACCGGGACTAGCGGGGGGCGAGCAGTACTTC.

This clonotype was picked up a small number of times. A much larger clone is a single base away; this may be a read error. The rearrangement uses TRBV11-2 and TRBJ2-6; 7 bases fit TRBD1. The CDR3 is 20 residues long. Germline V gene sequence: CDR1 SGHAT, CDR2 FQNNGV. CDR3 amino acids: CVSSLDRGTRGSRRANVLTF. DNA of the CDR3: TGTGTCAGCAGCTTAGATCGAGGAACCAGGGGGTCACGACGGGCCAACGTCCTGACTTTC.

As concerns this clonotype: This may come from a read error, since a much larger clone is one base off. DNA of the CDR3: TGCGCCAGCAGCTTGGGACAGGGTGCGTGTCAGCCCCAGCATTTT. Protein: CASSLGQGACQPQHF. The J gene is TRBJ1-5, the V gene TRBV5-1, with TRBD1 identical over 7 bases. The CDR3 contains 15 residues. Germline assignment: CDR1 SGHRS and CDR2 YFSETQ. The V segment lost 0 bases and the J segment 6 bases; nucleotides outside the gene matches: 6.

This clonotype was picked up many times. This sequence joins TRBV15 and TRBJ2-1; D might be TRBD2 (7 bases). The CDR3 loop spans 17 amino acids. Trimming left V 0 bases short and J 8 bases short, with 20 bases between. The V gene's germline CDR1 is LNHNV and CDR2 YYDKDF (reference sequence). For the CDR3, the DNA is TGTGCCACCAGCAGAGATCGCCGTACAGGGAGGGGGGATGAGCAGTTCTTC. It is translated as CATSRDRRTGRGDEQFF.

This clonotype was found many times. The chain uses TRBV7-2 and TRBJ2-7; D may correspond to TRBD1 or TRBD2 (5 bases each). The CDR3 spans 15 residues. Germline V gene lookup returns CDR1 SGHTA and CDR2 FQGNSA. Between the trimmed V and J ends, which lost 6 bases and 0 bases, there was a span of 15 bases. The chain's CDR3 is CASSLGTRLSYEQYF. CDR3 nucleotide sequence: TGTGCCAGCAGTCTGGGGACGAGACTCTCCTACGAGCAGTACTTC.

As to this clonotype: This may come from a read error, since a much larger clone is one base off. Without the conserved terminal phenylalanine or tryptophan, this CDR3 likely stems from a read error. This chain joins TRBV20-1 and TRBJ2-5, with D unclear. Germline V gives CDR1 DFQATT, CDR2 SNEGSKA (reference sequence). The CDR3 extends over 14 amino acids. Trimming stripped 1 base from V and 2 bases from J, with 11 bases between. CDR3 sequence (DNA): TGCAGTGCTAGAGGTGGGTCCCTACAAGAGACCCAGTACGTC. It codes for CSARGGSLQETQYV.

The sample holds a few counts of this clonotype. The chain is built from TRBV20-1 and TRBJ1-4; the D is unclear. Germline CDR1 reads DFQATT; CDR2 reads SNEGSKA (reference sequence). Deletions cut 5 bases from V and 0 bases from J, with 16 bases between. The CDR3 extends over 16 amino acids. The chain's CDR3 is CSAPTGLYSTNEKLFF. CDR3 sequence (DNA): TGCAGTGCTCCTACCGGGCTATACTCAACTAATGAAAAACTGTTTTTT.

The rearrangement uses TRBV6-5 and TRBJ1-2, with D uncertain. In germline, CDR1 is MNHEY, CDR2 SVGAGI. V lost 0 bases, J lost 4 bases, and 12 bases lay in between. The CDR3 covers 15 residues. For the CDR3, the DNA is TGTGCCAGCAGTTACTCGCGGCTTTCGTGCTATGGCTACACCTTC. Residues: CASSYSRLSCYGYTF.

This clonotype was counted once. The V gene is TRBV7-2, the J gene TRBJ2-4, with 7 nucleotides matching TRBD1. The V segment lost 2 bases and the J segment 3 bases; nucleotides outside the gene matches: 7. The CDR3 has 16 residues. In germline, CDR1 is SGHTA, CDR2 FQGNSA. As DNA, the CDR3 is TGTGCCAGCAGCTTAAGAGGGGGCTACGGCAAAAACATTCAGTACTTC. This encodes CASSLRGGYGKNIQYF.

This sequence joins TRBV11-2 and TRBJ1-2; 7 positions agree with TRBD1. After removal of 1 base from V and 2 bases from J, the junction contained 7 bases not matched to a gene. Germline lookup yields CDR1 SGHAT and CDR2 FQNNGV. The CDR3 spans 16 residues. CDR3 loop: CASSLGTGPTNYGYTF. CDR3 DNA sequence: TGTGCCAGCAGCTTAGGGACAGGCCCTACCAACTATGGCTACACCTTC.

About this clonotype: The junction departs from the called germline gene at one end, perhaps through a read error. The chain couples TRBV12-3 or TRBV12-4 to TRBJ2-3; D is perhaps TRBD1 (6 bases). This CDR3 spans 17 amino acids. Here the CDR3 DNA reads TGTGCCAGCAGCCATCCACAGGGAATTGAGAGAGCAGATATGCAGTATTTT. This encodes CASSHPQGIERADMQYF.

Ten or more counts support this clonotype. In DNA form, the CDR3 reads TGTGCCAGCAGCTTAGGACAGCGGATAGGGGCTTTCTTT. It encodes CASSLGQRIGAFF. The chain combines TRBV7-2 with TRBJ1-1; D possibly corresponds to TRBD1 (5 bases). The CDR3 runs to 13 residues. Germline V gene sequence: CDR1 SGHTA, CDR2 FQGNSA. V lost 1 base, J lost 11 bases, and 14 bases lay in between.

At least ten counts were recorded for this clonotype. The chain couples TRBV20-1 to TRBJ2-5; weak D call: TRBD2 (6 bases). The CDR3 is made up of 17 amino acids. The germline V gene has CDR1 DFQATT and CDR2 SNEGSKA (reference sequence). With 0 bases removed from V and 1 base from J, the gap between germline ends came to 18 bases. The CDR3 nucleotides are TGCAGTGCTAGAGATCTGGGATCGGGGGAGCTCCAAGAGACCCAGTACTTC. Protein product: CSARDLGSGELQETQYF.

In its sample, this clonotype was seen a few times. This sequence joins TRBV5-1 and TRBJ2-5; TRBD2 aligns across 8 bases. Germline V CDR1 and CDR2: SGHRS, YFSETQ. The CDR3 has 18 amino acids. V lost 0 bases to trimming and J lost 2 bases; unmatched junction nucleotides: 12. CDR3 DNA: TGCGCCAGCAGCTTGGGGGCCACTAGGCGGGGGGCTCAAGAGACCCAGTACTTC. It yields the protein CASSLGATRRGAQETQYF.

This clonotype was counted many times. This chain uses TRBV7-8 with TRBJ2-7, with 11 bases aligning to TRBD1. The CDR3 covers 14 residues. The germline V gene encodes CDR1 SGHVS and CDR2 FQNEAQ. The V segment lost 3 bases and the J segment 6 bases; nucleotides outside the gene matches: 4. DNA of the CDR3: TGTGCCAGCAGCTTCCGGACAGGGGGCTCCGAGCAGTACTTC. Protein: CASSFRTGGSEQYF.

The J gene is TRBJ2-5, the V gene TRBV12-3 or TRBV12-4; TRBD2 aligns across 9 bases. V shed 6 bases, J shed 1 base, and the junction held 6 bases outside the gene matches. The CDR3 loop spans 15 amino acids. CDR3 in amino acids: CASRYSGGIQETQYF. DNA for the CDR3: TGTGCCAGCAGGTATAGCGGGGGAATCCAAGAGACCCAGTACTTC.

The rearrangement uses TRBV14 and TRBJ1-2; no reliable D call. Germline lookup yields CDR1 SGHDN and CDR2 FVKESK. The germline V and J ends were trimmed by 1 base and 8 bases, with 11 bases remaining between them. The CDR3 runs to 13 residues. In nucleotides, the CDR3 is TGTGCCAGCAGCCAAGTAAGGGAGTCCGGCTACACCTTC. This codes for CASSQVRESGYTF.

This clonotype was observed a few times. A much larger clone lies one base from this, so it may be a read error. This rearrangement joins TRBV7-9 to TRBJ2-5, with D possibly called TRBD1 or TRBD2 (7 bases each). With 4 bases removed from V and 9 bases from J, the gap between germline ends came to 18 bases. CDR3 length equals 14 residues. Looked up from germline, CDR1 is SEHNR and CDR2 is FQNEAQ (reference sequence). CDR3 DNA sequence: TGTGCCAGCAGCTGGGTAGGGGGCCGGGAGGCCCAGTACTTC. As protein: CASSWVGGREAQYF.

This clonotype was seen only a few times. The rearrangement links TRBV28 to TRBJ2-2; possibly TRBD2 for D (6 bases). The V and J ends lost 6 bases and 3 bases respectively, with 11 bases between them. Germline V gene data show CDR1 as MDHEN and CDR2 as SYDVKM. The CDR3 runs to 14 residues. Written as DNA, the CDR3 is TGTGCCAGCAGAAGGGACTCCTACACCGGGGAGCTGTTTTTT. Protein product: CASRRDSYTGELFF.